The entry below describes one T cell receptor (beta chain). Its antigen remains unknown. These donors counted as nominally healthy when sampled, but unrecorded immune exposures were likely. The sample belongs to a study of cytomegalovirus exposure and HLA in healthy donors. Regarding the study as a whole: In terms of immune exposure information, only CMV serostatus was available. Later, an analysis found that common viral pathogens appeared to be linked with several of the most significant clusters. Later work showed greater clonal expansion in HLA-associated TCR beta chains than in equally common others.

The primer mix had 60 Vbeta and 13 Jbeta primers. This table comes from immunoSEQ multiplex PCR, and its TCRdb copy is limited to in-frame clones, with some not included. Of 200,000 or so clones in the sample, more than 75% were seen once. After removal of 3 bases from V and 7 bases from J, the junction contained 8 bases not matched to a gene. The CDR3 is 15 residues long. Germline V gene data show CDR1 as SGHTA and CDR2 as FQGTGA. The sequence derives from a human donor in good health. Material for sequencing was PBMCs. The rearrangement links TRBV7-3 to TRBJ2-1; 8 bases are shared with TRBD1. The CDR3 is CASSFTGTGTNEQFF. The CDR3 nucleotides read TGTGCCAGCAGCTTCACCGGGACAGGAACGAATGAGCAGTTCTTC.